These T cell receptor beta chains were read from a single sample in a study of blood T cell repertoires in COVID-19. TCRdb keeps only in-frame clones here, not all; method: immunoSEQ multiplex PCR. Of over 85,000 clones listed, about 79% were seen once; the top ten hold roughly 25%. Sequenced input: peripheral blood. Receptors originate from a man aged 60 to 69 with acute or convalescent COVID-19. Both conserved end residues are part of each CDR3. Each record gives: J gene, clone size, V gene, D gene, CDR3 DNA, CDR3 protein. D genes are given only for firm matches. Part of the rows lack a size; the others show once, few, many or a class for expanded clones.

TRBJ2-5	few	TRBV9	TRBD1	TGTGCCAGCAGCGTAGAGGCAGGGGGAGAGACCCAGTACTTC	CASSVEAGGETQYF
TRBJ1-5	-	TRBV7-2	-	TGTGCCAGCCGAGAACGGGGAGATAGCAATCAGCCCCAGCATTTT	CASRERGDSNQPQHF
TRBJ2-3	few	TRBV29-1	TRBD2	TGCAGCGTTGAAGGAGCGGGGGGGCATGCAGATACGCAGTATTTT	CSVEGAGGHADTQYF
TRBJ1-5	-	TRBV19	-	TGTGCCAGTAGTGTTACAGTTTATAGCAATCAGCCCCAGCATTTT	CASSVTVYSNQPQHF
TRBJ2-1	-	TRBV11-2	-	TGTGCCAGCAGCTTCTTCAATGAGCAGTTCTTC	CASSFFNEQFF
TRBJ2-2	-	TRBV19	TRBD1	TGTGCCAGTAGTATGGCCGGGACAGGGTCCGGGGAGCTGTTTTTT	CASSMAGTGSGELFF
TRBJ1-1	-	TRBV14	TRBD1	TGTGCCAGCAGCCAAGCTCCGCGACAGGGGTCTGAAGCTTTCTTT	CASSQAPRQGSEAFF
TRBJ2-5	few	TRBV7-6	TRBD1	TGTGCCAGCAGCCCCTACAGGGGGCAAGAGACCCAGTACTTC	CASSPYRGQETQYF
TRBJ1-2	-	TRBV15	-	TGTGCCACCAGCAGAGCCCTCCTAAACTATGGCTACACCTTC	CATSRALLNYGYTF
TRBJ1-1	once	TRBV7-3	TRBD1	TGTGCCAGCAGCCCTGGACAGGGCCAACGAGCTTTCTTT	CASSPGQGQRAFF
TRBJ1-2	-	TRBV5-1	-	TGCGCCAGCAGCTTGGGCGAGGGTGCCTATGGCTACACCTTC	CASSLGEGAYGYTF
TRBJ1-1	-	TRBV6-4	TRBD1	TGTGCCAGCAGTGTGGGACAGGGGGCCGCTGAAGCTTTCTTT	CASSVGQGAAEAFF